A selection of T cell receptor beta chains follows, all from one sample in a study of T-cell reconstitution after alpha-beta-depleted transplantation in children. MiXCR, run by TCRdb on the PCR reads, gives a single entry per CDR3 protein. The repertoire holds about 500,000 distinct CDR3 sequences, with approximately 32% as singletons. This material consisted of PBMCs from the stem cell graft donor, taken from the stem cell graft. The source is a human donor who donated a stem cell graft to a child with aplastic anemia. The CDR3 runs from the conserved cysteine through the conserved F or W. Each record gives: D gene, J gene, CDR3 length, clone size, V gene, CDR3 protein, CDR3 DNA. D genes are given only for firm matches. A row's size may be missing; if present it is once, few, many or a size class.

d_call: NA; j_call: TRBJ2-5; cdr3_length: 16; clone_size: NA; v_call: TRBV7-8; cdr3_aa: CASSVFLGQKQETQYF; cdr3_nt: TGTGCCAGCAGCGTATTTTTGGGTCAGAAACAAGAGACCCAGTACTTC
d_call: NA; j_call: TRBJ2-7; cdr3_length: 15; clone_size: many; v_call: TRBV5-1; cdr3_aa: CASSFRPGVLVEQYF; cdr3_nt: TGCGCCAGCAGCTTCCGCCCAGGCGTTCTGGTCGAGCAGTACTTC
d_call: TRBD2; j_call: TRBJ2-3; cdr3_length: 17; clone_size: NA; v_call: TRBV6-5; cdr3_aa: CASSYSMLAGTTDTQYF; cdr3_nt: TGTGCCAGCAGTTACTCGATGTTAGCGGGTACCACAGATACGCAGTATTTT
d_call: NA; j_call: TRBJ2-7; cdr3_length: 13; clone_size: few; v_call: TRBV7-2; cdr3_aa: CASSLANKYEQYF; cdr3_nt: TGTGCCAGCAGCTTAGCGAATAAATACGAGCAGTACTTC
d_call: NA; j_call: TRBJ1-1; cdr3_length: 13; clone_size: NA; v_call: TRBV18; cdr3_aa: CASSPNYSTEAFF; cdr3_nt: TGTGCCAGCTCACCAAATTACAGCACTGAAGCTTTCTTT
d_call: TRBD2; j_call: TRBJ2-1; cdr3_length: 15; clone_size: NA; v_call: TRBV4-3; cdr3_aa: CASSLHSGRDNEQFF; cdr3_nt: TGCGCCAGCAGCCTACATAGCGGGAGGGACAATGAGCAGTTCTTC
d_call: TRBD1; j_call: TRBJ1-1; cdr3_length: 13; clone_size: once; v_call: TRBV29-1; cdr3_aa: CSAVKGQFTEAFF; cdr3_nt: TGCAGCGCCGTGAAGGGACAGTTTACTGAAGCTTTCTTT
d_call: NA; j_call: TRBJ2-5; cdr3_length: 14; clone_size: NA; v_call: TRBV7-9; cdr3_aa: CASSSTVREETQYF; cdr3_nt: TGTGCCAGCAGCTCGACGGTCAGGGAAGAGACCCAGTACTTC
d_call: TRBD1; j_call: TRBJ1-1; cdr3_length: 15; clone_size: NA; v_call: TRBV6-1; cdr3_aa: CASSLGTGGATEAFF; cdr3_nt: TGTGCCAGCAGCCTCGGGACAGGGGGCGCGACTGAAGCTTTCTTT
d_call: NA; j_call: TRBJ2-7; cdr3_length: 12; clone_size: NA; v_call: TRBV20-1; cdr3_aa: CSASRGSYEQYF; cdr3_nt: TGCAGTGCTAGTCGGGGGTCCTACGAGCAGTACTTC
d_call: NA; j_call: TRBJ2-5; cdr3_length: 14; clone_size: NA; v_call: TRBV12-3/TRBV12-4; cdr3_aa: CASKGLTNQETQYF; cdr3_nt: TGTGCCAGCAAGGGACTGACCAACCAAGAGACCCAGTACTTC